The 26 T cell receptor beta chains reported below all come from one sample, sequenced in a study of blood T cell repertoires in COVID-19 (dated by TCRdb to about 2020). The method was the immunoSEQ multiplex PCR assay. As stored in TCRdb, this immuneACCESS dataset retains in-frame rearrangements with V and J assigned. A fraction of the clones does not appear; measured against another copy, unresolved V genes explain less than half of the discrepancy, and the remainder lacks a known reason. Here the sample has roughly 520,000 clones; around 89% occur a single time. 1.8% of the sample is held by the ten biggest clonotypes. Input material: PBMCs or T cells enriched from blood (not recorded which). Receptor source: a woman between 40 and 55 years old who had recovered from COVID-19.

The V call is TRBV9, the J call TRBJ2-5; D is ambiguous. This CDR3 is built from 12 residues. The ends were cut back, 4 bases at V and 5 bases at J, with 9 bases in the middle. Germline loops: CDR1 SGDLS, CDR2 YYNGEE. The DNA of the CDR3 is TGTGCCAGCAGCTCTTACGGGGAGACCCAGTACTTC. Its translation is CASSSYGETQYF.

The V and J genes are TRBV5-1 and TRBJ1-1; no definite D call. The CDR3 is made up of 14 amino acids. Germline CDR1 and CDR2: SGHRS and YFSETQ. V lost 0 bases and J 0 bases, leaving 6 bases between the germline ends. The CDR3 reads CASSLGGLNTEAFF. The CDR3 region has the DNA TGCGCCAGCAGCTTGGGCGGGTTGAACACTGAAGCTTTCTTT. The full variable domain, with the rest looked up from reference TRBV5-1 and TRBJ1-1, is KAGVTQTPRYLIKTRGQQVTLSCSPISGHRSVSWYQQTPGQGLQFLFEYFSETQRNKGNFPGRFSGRQFSNSRSEMNVSTLELGDSALYLCASSLGGLNTEAFFGQGTRLTVV.

The chain has TRBV4-3 and TRBJ2-2; D might be TRBD1 (5 bases). This CDR3 comprises 15 residues. Trimming cost V 0 bases and J 5 bases, with 10 bases left between them. Per the germline V gene, CDR1 is LGHNA and CDR2 is YSLEER. The CDR3 is CASSQEGRATGELFF. The DNA for the CDR3 is TGCGCCAGCAGCCAAGAGGGCAGGGCGACCGGGGAGCTGTTTTTT.

The chain employs TRBV12-3 or TRBV12-4 and TRBJ1-1, with TRBD1 identical over 7 bases. The CDR3 runs to 12 residues. V lost 7 bases and J lost 4; bases outside the gene matches: 3. The CDR3, as DNA: TGTGCCAGCAAAAGGGGGCTCACTGAAGCTTTCTTT. It yields the protein CASKRGLTEAFF.

This chain links TRBV13 with TRBJ2-7; a possible D gene is TRBD2 (5 bases). Germline-derived CDR1 and CDR2 are PRHDT and FYEKMQ (reference sequence). The CDR3 contains 13 residues. Trimming stripped 1 base from V and 5 bases from J, with 9 bases between. Here the CDR3 reads CASSLVAGNEQYF. As DNA, the CDR3 is TGTGCCAGCAGCTTAGTGGCCGGGAACGAGCAGTACTTC.

The V gene is TRBV3-1 (or the pseudogene TRBV3-2), the J gene TRBJ1-1; D is undetermined. CDR1 and CDR2 (germline): LGHDT, YNNKEL (reference sequence). This CDR3 region has 13 residues. V lost 2 bases to trimming and J lost 1 base, with 5 bases between them. Written as DNA, the CDR3 is TGTGCCAGCAGCCAACACGGGAACACTGAAGCTTTCTTT. This sequence encodes CASSQHGNTEAFF.

The chain is built from TRBV7-9 and TRBJ2-7, with D uncertain. The length of the CDR3 is 12 residues. CDR1 SEHNR and CDR2 FQNEAQ come from the germline V gene (reference sequence). Trimming pared 5 bases from V and 4 bases from J, leaving 9 bases between. CDR3 in amino acids: CASSLSPYEQYF. The CDR3 nucleotides are TGTGCCAGCAGCCTGAGCCCATACGAGCAGTACTTC. The whole variable domain, remainder taken from reference TRBV7-9 and TRBJ2-7, is DTGVSQNPRHKITKRGQNVTFRCDPISEHNRLYWYRQTLGQGPEFLTYFQNEAQLEKSRLLSDRFSAERPKGSFSTLEIQRTEQGDSAMYLCASSLSPYEQYFGPGTRLTVT.

This chain uses TRBV18 with TRBJ1-2; 12 nucleotides agree with TRBD1. The CDR3 runs 16 residues. After removal of 1 base from V and 2 bases from J, the junction contained 2 bases not matched to a gene. CDR1 is KGHSH and CDR2 is LQKENI in the germline V gene. The CDR3 DNA follows: TGTGCCAGCTCACCACGAGGGACAGGGGGCAACTATGGCTACACCTTC. Translating it yields CASSPRGTGGNYGYTF.

The rearrangement uses TRBV18 and TRBJ1-4, with a tentative D call TRBD1 (5 bases). V was cut by 3 bases and J by 4 bases, with 15 bases left in between. Germline lookup yields CDR1 KGHSH and CDR2 LQKENI. CDR3 length equals 16 residues. The CDR3 coding sequence is TGTGCCAGCTCACCCGTCCCAGGGTCCAATAATGAAAAACTGTTTTTT. Translating it yields CASSPVPGSNNEKLFF. The full variable domain, rest sourced from reference TRBV18 and TRBJ1-4, is NAGVMQNPRHLVRRRGQEARLRCSPMKGHSHVYWYRQLPEEGLKFMVYLQKENIIDESGMPKERFSAEFPKEGPSILRIQQVVRGDSAAYFCASSPVPGSNNEKLFFGSGTQLSVL.

This clone was seen just once. The genes are TRBV27 and TRBJ2-2, with 9 bases matching TRBD1. In germline, CDR1 is MNHEY, CDR2 SMNVEV (reference sequence). Germline trimming cut 4 bases from V and 6 bases from J; bases unmatched to any gene: 9. The CDR3 runs to 16 residues. The CDR3, as DNA: TGTGCCAGCAGTTCGACCGGGACAGGGAAATCCGGGGAGCTGTTTTTT. Translation gives CASSSTGTGKSGELFF.

The V gene is TRBV4-3, the J gene TRBJ1-5; tentatively, D is TRBD1 (6 bases). The CDR3 consists of 14 residues. Germline V gene lookup returns CDR1 LGHNA and CDR2 YSLEER. The V end lost 1 base, the J end lost 7 bases, and 11 bases lay between the germline ends. The DNA of the CDR3 is TGCGCCAGCAGCCAAGCCGGCAGGGGCCAGCCCCAGCATTTT. This encodes CASSQAGRGQPQHF.

CDR3 DNA sequence: TGTGCCAGCAGCCACACAGGGAACACTGAAGCTTTCTTT. Residues: CASSHTGNTEAFF. The chain employs TRBV6-5 and TRBJ1-1; TRBD1 is a possible D gene (5 bases). CDR1 MNHEY and CDR2 SVGAGI come from the germline V gene. Trimming took 6 bases from V and 1 from J, leaving 9 bases between them. The CDR3 is 13 residues long.

The gene calls are TRBV7-2 and TRBJ1-5; weak D call: TRBD1 (5 bases). This CDR3 contains 14 residues. Germline loops: CDR1 SGHTA, CDR2 FQGNSA. The V end lost 5 bases, the J end lost 2 bases, and 10 bases lay between the germline ends. For the CDR3, the DNA is TGTGCCAGCAGCACGACAGACGGCAATCAGCCCCAGCATTTT. Encoded protein: CASSTTDGNQPQHF.

The V and J genes are TRBV3-1 (or the pseudogene TRBV3-2) and TRBJ2-7; the D gene is possibly TRBD1 (5 bases). V lost 1 base and J 7 bases, leaving 14 bases between the germline ends. The CDR3 extends over 14 amino acids. Germline V gene lookup returns CDR1 LGHDT and CDR2 YNNKEL (reference sequence). The CDR3 is CASSQVGQVGEQYF. The CDR3, as DNA: TGTGCCAGCAGCCAAGTGGGGCAGGTTGGGGAGCAGTACTTC.

The chain carries TRBV10-3 and TRBJ2-2, with a possible D match to TRBD1 (6 bases). Trimming left V 5 bases short and J 3 bases short, with 10 bases between. The CDR3 is made up of 14 amino acids. The germline gives CDR1 ENHRY, CDR2 SYGVKD. In nucleotides, the CDR3 is TGTGCCATCAGTTACAGGGCGGACACCGGGGAGCTGTTTTTT. Protein product: CAISYRADTGELFF.

About this clone itself: Other nucleotide sequences in the sample specify the same CDR3. J is TRBJ2-3 and V is TRBV5-1, with 8 bases aligning to TRBD2. The CDR3 loop spans 14 amino acids. The J segment lost 2 bases and the V segment lost 4 bases, leaving 3 bases of the junction unmatched. Germline V CDR1 and CDR2: SGHRS, YFSETQ. CDR3 DNA sequence: TGCGCCAGCAGCCCTGGACTAGCCACAGATACGCAGTATTTT. This encodes CASSPGLATDTQYF.

The chain carries TRBV9 and TRBJ2-3; D possibly corresponds to TRBD2 (6 bases). CDR3 size: 14 residues. Germline V CDR1 and CDR2: SGDLS, YYNGEE. V lost 4 bases and J lost 3, with 12 bases in between. For the CDR3, the DNA is TGTGCCAGCAGCCCGCGACTAGAAACAGATACGCAGTATTTT. This gives the protein CASSPRLETDTQYF.

The gene calls are TRBV30 and TRBJ1-1; D possibly corresponds to TRBD1 (5 bases). The germline V and J ends were trimmed by 3 bases and 8 bases, with 16 bases remaining between them. The CDR3 consists of 13 residues. Germline-derived CDR1 and CDR2 are GTSNPN and SVGIG (reference sequence). The CDR3 DNA sequence: TGTGCCTGGAGAACCAACCCTGCAGGGGAAGCTTTCTTT. Translated, it gives CAWRTNPAGEAFF.

The gene calls are TRBV5-1 and TRBJ2-3; 7 bases line up with TRBD2. This CDR3 has 16 amino acids. The V segment lost 0 bases and the J segment 4 bases; nucleotides outside the gene matches: 8. In germline, CDR1 is SGHRS, CDR2 YFSETQ. The CDR3 protein is CASSLVAGVGADTQYF. The CDR3, as DNA: TGCGCCAGCAGCTTGGTTGCGGGAGTAGGAGCAGATACGCAGTATTTT.

This rearrangement joins TRBV5-1 to TRBJ1-1, with D hard to call. Germline CDR1 is SGHRS and CDR2 is YFSETQ. There are 13 residues in the CDR3. V was trimmed by 0 bases and J by 1 base, leaving 4 bases between them. This chain's CDR3 is CASSLVSNTEAFF. CDR3 nucleotide sequence: TGCGCCAGCAGCTTGGTATCGAACACTGAAGCTTTCTTT.

Details on this clone: The identical CDR3 is also encoded by other nucleotide sequences in the sample. The chain links TRBV11-2 to TRBJ1-1; a possible D gene is TRBD1 (6 bases). Germline CDR1 is SGHAT and CDR2 is FQNNGV. Trimming took 4 bases from V and 1 from J, leaving 10 bases between them. The CDR3 extends over 14 amino acids. In nucleotides, the CDR3 is TGTGCCAGCAGCTCCATCAGGGGGAACACTGAAGCTTTCTTT. It yields the protein CASSSIRGNTEAFF.

V gene TRBV19 combines with J gene TRBJ1-2; 8 nucleotides line up with TRBD1. The CDR3 spans 13 residues. Germline V gene data show CDR1 as LNHDA and CDR2 as SQIVND (reference sequence). J lost 1 base, V lost 9 bases, and 4 bases had no gene match. CDR3 sequence (DNA): TGTGCCAGCAGACAGGGGATTAACTATGGCTACACCTTC. Amino acid sequence: CASRQGINYGYTF. The variable domain in full, with the rest retrieved from reference TRBV19 and TRBJ1-2, is DGGITQSPKYLFRKEGQNVTLSCEQNLNHDAMYWYRQDPGQGLRLIYYSQIVNDFQKGDIAEGYSVSREKKESFPLTVTSAQKNPTAFYLCASRQGINYGYTFGSGTRLTVV.

The chain combines TRBV7-9 with TRBJ1-2; D gene ambiguous. Per the germline V gene, CDR1 is SEHNR and CDR2 is FQNEAQ (reference sequence). Trimming took 7 bases from V and 5 from J, leaving 11 bases between them. The CDR3 extends over 12 amino acids. The CDR3 reads CASTTRSYGYTF. In DNA, the CDR3 is TGTGCCAGCACCACCAGGTCGTATGGCTACACCTTC.

J is TRBJ2-5 and V is TRBV7-2; 14 bases match TRBD2. V was clipped by 1 base and J by 5 bases; unmatched bases: 6. This CDR3 has 17 residues. Germline V gene sequence: CDR1 SGHTA, CDR2 FQGNSA. DNA for the CDR3: TGTGCCAGCAGCTTAGGGGGACTAGCGGGAGATGGGGAGACCCAGTACTTC. Its translation: CASSLGGLAGDGETQYF. Variable domain in full (rest from reference TRBV7-2 and TRBJ2-5): GAGVSQSPSNKVTEKGKDVELRCDPISGHTALYWYRQSLGQGLEFLIYFQGNSAPDKSGLPSDRFSAERTGGSVSTLTIQRTQQEDSAVYLCASSLGGLAGDGETQYFGPGTRLLVL.

This clone was seen only once. The chain couples TRBV14 to TRBJ2-3; the D gene is possibly TRBD2 (5 bases). Germline CDR1 and CDR2: SGHDN and FVKESK. The CDR3 is made up of 12 amino acids. V gave up 3 bases and J gave up 6 bases, with 7 bases separating them. Written as DNA, the CDR3 is TGTGCCAGCAGCCACGGGGTGGATACGCAGTATTTT. It yields the protein CASSHGVDTQYF.

The chain couples TRBV6-6 to TRBJ1-5; D is unresolved. Germline V lookup: CDR1 MNHNY, CDR2 SVGAGI (reference sequence). CDR3 length: 13 residues. Trimming left V 5 bases short and J 3 bases short, with 8 bases between. The CDR3 loop reads CASSPGNNQPQHF. The CDR3 DNA reads TGTGCCAGCAGTCCCGGGAACAATCAGCCCCAGCATTTT.